The 7 T cell receptor beta chains below come from one sample, sequenced in a study of T cells in Graves' hyperthyroidism and ophthalmopathy. Amplification targeted TCR beta CDR3 regions from RNA transcripts. When the TCR CDR3 underwent first-round RT-PCR, the HTBI primer set was used. Using its own MiXCR run on the multiplex PCR reads, TCRdb lists one record per CDR3 protein. The repertoire consists of fewer than 700,000 distinct CDR3 sequences, with roughly 15% occurring once and the leading ten covering less than 4.5%. Sample: blood. The receptors were sampled from a woman in her thirties with Graves' hyperthyroidism.

This clonotype was seen ten or more times. This chain connects TRBV12-3 or TRBV12-4 to TRBJ1-1; the D gene is possibly TRBD1 (6 bases). Trimming removed 3 bases at V and 7 bases at J, with 15 bases between. The CDR3 covers 14 residues. In DNA, the CDR3 is TGTGCCAGCAGTTTTTTCCCGGGGGCTTTTGAAGCTTTCTTT. It is translated as CASSFFPGAFEAFF.

This clonotype was found many times. This chain uses TRBV29-1 with TRBJ2-1; 7 bases align to TRBD2. V gave up 6 bases and J gave up 4 bases; unmatched junction bases: 6. CDR1 SQVTM and CDR2 ANQGSEA come from the germline V gene. The CDR3 contains 13 residues. The CDR3 protein is CSVRLGGYNEQFF. The DNA for the CDR3 is TGCAGCGTCCGATTGGGGGGGTACAATGAGCAGTTCTTC.

This clonotype was detected ten times or more. The J gene is TRBJ2-7, the V gene TRBV29-1; 14 bases agree with TRBD2. The CDR3 is made up of 15 amino acids. CDR1 and CDR2 (germline): SQVTM, ANQGSEA. V gave up 6 bases and J gave up 5 bases; unmatched junction bases: 9. The CDR3: CSVSGTSGSIHEQYF. In DNA form, the CDR3 reads TGCAGCGTCTCCGGGACTAGCGGGAGTATCCACGAGCAGTACTTC.

This clonotype was picked up many times. J is TRBJ2-7 and V is TRBV27, with 7 nucleotides matching TRBD1. V was clipped by 5 bases and J by 2 bases; unmatched bases: 6. CDR3 length equals 14 residues. CDR1 is MNHEY and CDR2 is SMNVEV in the germline V gene (reference sequence). The CDR3 region is CASSPRGPTYEQYF. As DNA, the CDR3 is TGTGCCAGCAGTCCGAGGGGGCCCACCTACGAGCAGTACTTC.

The chain has TRBV28 and TRBJ1-4, with 11 bases lining up with TRBD1. The CDR3 has 16 residues. Germline values: CDR1 MDHEN, CDR2 SYDVKM. V dropped 3 bases and J dropped 7; count of bases not matched to a gene: 7. CDR3 DNA: TGTGCCAGCAGTTTGATTCCCGGGACAGGGGGTGAAAAACTGTTTTTT. This gives the protein CASSLIPGTGGEKLFF.

This clonotype was recorded at least ten times. J is TRBJ2-1 and V is TRBV12-3 or TRBV12-4; 7 bases align to TRBD1. This CDR3 is 17 amino acids long. With 5 bases clipped from V and 7 bases from J, the junction kept 17 bases outside the gene matches. The CDR3 reads CASSLVDRPYRANEQFF. The CDR3 DNA reads as TGTGCCAGCAGTCTGGTGGACAGGCCCTACCGGGCGAATGAGCAGTTCTTC.

The chain uses TRBV5-1 and TRBJ2-3; the D gene is possibly TRBD1 (6 bases). Trimming pared 4 bases from V and 0 bases from J, leaving 15 bases between. Germline V gives CDR1 SGHRS, CDR2 YFSETQ. CDR3 size: 16 residues. CDR3 DNA: TGCGCCAGCAGCCTCGGACAGAGCCCTAGCACAGATACGCAGTATTTT. Amino acid sequence: CASSLGQSPSTDTQYF.